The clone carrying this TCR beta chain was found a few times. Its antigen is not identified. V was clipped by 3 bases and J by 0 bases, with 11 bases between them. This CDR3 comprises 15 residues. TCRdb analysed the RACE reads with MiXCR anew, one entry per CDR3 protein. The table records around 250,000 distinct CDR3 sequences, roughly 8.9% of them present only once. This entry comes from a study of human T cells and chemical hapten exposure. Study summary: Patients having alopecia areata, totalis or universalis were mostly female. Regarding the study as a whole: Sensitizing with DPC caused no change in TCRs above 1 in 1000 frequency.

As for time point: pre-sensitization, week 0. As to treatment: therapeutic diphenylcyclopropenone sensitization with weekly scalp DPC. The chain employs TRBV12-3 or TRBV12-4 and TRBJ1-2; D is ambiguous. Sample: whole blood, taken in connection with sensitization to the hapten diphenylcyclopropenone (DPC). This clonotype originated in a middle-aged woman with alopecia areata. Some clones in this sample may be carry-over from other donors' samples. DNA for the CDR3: TGTGCCAGCAGTTTGTTGGCAAACCCTAACTATGGCTACACCTTC. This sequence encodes CASSLLANPNYGYTF.